This T cell receptor beta chain was found in a study of blood T cells in healthy people across ages. A sample-barcoded 5' primer and a J-beta primer mix were used in a second PCR of roughly 7 to 11 cycles. TCRdb ran MiXCR on the 5' RACE reads and lists one entry per CDR3 protein. The sample yields nearly 800,000 distinct CDR3 sequences, 25% seen once. There are 13 residues in the CDR3. Trimming removed 8 bases from V and 4 bases from J; junction bases left unmatched: 2. Looked up from germline, CDR1 is MNHNS and CDR2 is SASEGT. These data were likewise used in another study, on T cells of mothers and their children.

The chain employs TRBV6-1 and TRBJ2-2, with 9 bases aligning to TRBD1. Sequencing was carried out using blood. The receptor comes from a boy aged 5-17 years in good health. The CDR3 nucleotides read TGTGCCAGCCGGGACAGGGCCACCGGGGAGCTGTTTTTT. The encoded protein is CASRDRATGELFF.